These 3 T cell receptor beta chains came from one sample sequenced in a study of control samples from healthy donors and cancer patients (dated by TCRdb to about 2020). Library construction relied on the immunoSEQ multiplex PCR assay. Not all clones reach the TCRdb copy of this immuneACCESS table, which keeps in-frame sequences only. Checked studies attribute under half of the gap to unresolved V genes and leave the rest unexplained. For this sample the table gives about 110,000 clones, of which 90% were detected only once. The ten largest clones take up more than 3.5% of the sample. Material: blood. The source of these receptors is a human donor in good health. The donor label of this sample is uncertain.

This clone counts as medium-sized. This chain joins TRBV19 and TRBJ1-1; D is unresolved. The germline V and J ends were trimmed by 3 bases and 2 bases, with 7 bases remaining between them. The germline V gene has CDR1 LNHDA and CDR2 SQIVND (reference sequence). The CDR3 length is 13 residues. Written as DNA, the CDR3 is TGTGCCAGTAGTATCACCCTAAACACTGAAGCTTTCTTT. This translates into CASSITLNTEAFF.

The chain is built from TRBV29-1 and TRBJ1-1, with D maybe TRBD1 (5 bases). The CDR3 has 13 residues. Trimming removed 4 bases at V and 4 bases at J, with 13 bases between. The germline V gene has CDR1 SQVTM and CDR2 ANQGSEA. Here the CDR3 reads CSVVYGRVTEAFF. The CDR3 nucleotides read TGCAGCGTTGTTTATGGCAGGGTCACTGAAGCTTTCTTT.

The chain has TRBV2 and TRBJ2-5; D not resolved. Between the trimmed V and J ends, which lost 7 bases and 5 bases, there was a span of 8 bases. This CDR3 is built from 11 residues. Germline values: CDR1 SNHLY, CDR2 FYNNEI. The CDR3 DNA follows: TGTGCCAGCAACGTCCGGGAGACCCAGTACTTC. This sequence encodes CASNVRETQYF. The full variable domain, its missing parts supplied by reference TRBV2 and TRBJ2-5, is EPEVTQTPSHQVTQMGQEVILRCVPISNHLYFYWYRQILGQKVEFLVSFYNNEISEKSEIFDDQFSVERPDGSNFTLKIRSTKLEDSAMYFCASNVRETQYFGPGTRLLVL.